Listed here are 26 T cell receptor beta chains from one sample, sequenced in a study of Graves' ophthalmopathy and Graves' hyperthyroidism. TCR beta CDR3 amplification used RNA transcripts. Scientists carried out first-round RT-PCR using HTBI primers and then a second-round multiplex PCR. TCRdb ran MiXCR on the multiplex PCR reads and lists one entry per CDR3 protein. This sample carries 150,000 to 200,000 distinct CDR3 sequences, 30% to 45% of them seen once, and the ten largest clones take 8% to 9.5%. The material sequenced was peripheral blood. Receptors originate from a man in his thirties or forties with Graves' ophthalmopathy.

This clonotype was detected ten times or more. CDR3 protein: CASKGRLNTEAFF. CDR3 bases: TGTGCCAGCAAGGGCAGGTTGAACACTGAAGCTTTCTTT. The chain links TRBV11-3 to TRBJ1-1; no clear D gene. Between the trimmed V and J ends, which lost 7 bases and 0 bases, there was a span of 9 bases. The CDR3 contains 13 residues. CDR1 and CDR2 from the germline V gene are SGHNT and YENEEA.

The V gene is TRBV11-2, the J gene TRBJ2-5, with D perhaps matching TRBD1 or TRBD2 (5 bases each). The CDR3 contains 15 residues. Trimming took off 0 bases at V and 5 bases at J, with 13 bases between the two ends. CDR1 is SGHAT, CDR2 FQNNGV, per germline. The CDR3 spells CASSLESGLGETQYF. In DNA form, the CDR3 reads TGTGCCAGCAGCTTAGAGTCGGGGCTCGGGGAGACCCAGTACTTC.

The chain carries TRBV7-8 and TRBJ2-5; a weak D match, TRBD2 (5 bases). This CDR3 comprises 14 residues. Trimming stripped 5 bases from V and 5 bases from J, with 15 bases between. CDR1 SGHVS and CDR2 FQNEAQ come from the germline V gene. The CDR3 DNA sequence: TGTGCCAGCAGCCCACTGCGGGCTCGGGAGACCCAGTACTTC. Protein sequence: CASSPLRARETQYF.

The chain employs TRBV6-1 and TRBJ2-2, with TRBD1 matching over 8 bases. V lost 9 bases to trimming and J lost 6 bases; unmatched junction nucleotides: 12. The CDR3 extends over 15 amino acids. Germline V gene lookup returns CDR1 MNHNS and CDR2 SASEGT. CDR3 sequence reads: CARPQGAHISGELFF. For the CDR3, the DNA is TGTGCCAGACCCCAGGGGGCGCATATTTCCGGGGAGCTGTTTTTT.

The genes are TRBV6-5 and TRBJ1-1, with D uncertain. CDR3 length: 14 amino acids. Trimming took off 0 bases at V and 1 base at J, with 6 bases between the two ends. In germline, CDR1 is MNHEY, CDR2 SVGAGI. The CDR3, as DNA: TGTGCCAGCAGTTACTCTGCCGGGAACACTGAAGCTTTCTTT. It encodes CASSYSAGNTEAFF.

The chain recombines TRBV7-8 with TRBJ1-1, with D hard to call. V gave up 0 bases and J gave up 3 bases, with 5 bases separating them. The length of the CDR3 is 13 residues. Germline loops: CDR1 SGHVS, CDR2 FQNEAQ. CDR3 residues: CASSLALYTEAFF. In DNA, the CDR3 is TGTGCCAGCAGCTTAGCGCTGTACACTGAAGCTTTCTTT. Supplemented by reference TRBV7-8 and TRBJ1-1, the full variable domain reads GAGVSQSPRYKVAKRGQDVALRCDPISGHVSLFWYQQALGQGPEFLTYFQNEAQLDKSGLPSDRFFAERPEGSVSTLKIQRTQQEDSAVYLCASSLALYTEAFFGQGTRLTVV.

This clonotype was counted at least ten times. The rearrangement uses TRBV24-1 and TRBJ2-5; TRBD1 or TRBD2 may be the D gene (5 bases each). The CDR3 has 15 residues. In germline, CDR1 is KGHDR, CDR2 SFDVKD. V lost 0 bases to trimming and J lost 5 bases, with 12 bases between them. The CDR3 region has the DNA TGTGCCACCAGTGATTTGGGGGGTTCACGTGAGACCCAGTACTTC. Residues: CATSDLGGSRETQYF.

This clonotype occurred many times. The rearrangement links TRBV10-3 to TRBJ2-7, with 8 nucleotides matching TRBD1. The CDR3 spans 13 residues. The trim removed 6 bases at V and 3 bases at J, leaving 4 bases unmatched. Germline loops: CDR1 ENHRY, CDR2 SYGVKD. The CDR3 region has the DNA TGTGCCATCAGCCCAGGGGGCTTCTACGAGCAGTACTTC. It yields the protein CAISPGGFYEQYF.

This chain uses TRBV12-3 or TRBV12-4 with TRBJ1-2; 8 bases agree with TRBD1. The CDR3 is 18 residues long. V gave up 5 bases and J gave up 1 base; unmatched junction bases: 15. The CDR3 DNA follows: TGTGCCAGCAGTAGGCCCGACAGGGGACGGAAACATAACTATGGCTACACCTTC. It codes for CASSRPDRGRKHNYGYTF.

In this sample, this clonotype turned up once. V is TRBV24-1 and J is TRBJ2-5; TRBD2 aligns across 12 bases. The CDR3 extends over 16 amino acids. Germline assignment: CDR1 KGHDR and CDR2 SFDVKD. Trimming cost V 4 bases and J 4 bases; bases outside gene matches: 6. This CDR3 reads CATSEGLAGIGETQYF. For the CDR3, the DNA is TGTGCCACCAGTGAAGGACTAGCGGGAATCGGAGAGACCCAGTACTTC.

In its sample, this clonotype was seen once. The chain employs TRBV7-2 and TRBJ2-7; D is ambiguous. The V end was cut by 4 bases, the J end by 2 bases, with 15 bases between. The CDR3 has 15 amino acids. Germline V lookup: CDR1 SGHTA, CDR2 FQGNSA. In DNA, the CDR3 is TGTGCCAGCAGCTCGAGAAGAGGAACTACCTACGAGCAGTACTTC. Protein product: CASSSRRGTTYEQYF.

This clonotype came up many times. For the CDR3, the DNA is TGTGCCACCAGCGCTATGACGGTCTACACTGAAGCTTTCTTT. Its protein product is CATSAMTVYTEAFF. The chain carries TRBV15 and TRBJ1-1; D unresolved. The CDR3 spans 14 residues. Trimming took 5 bases from V and 3 from J, leaving 13 bases between them. Germline V gene lookup returns CDR1 LNHNV and CDR2 YYDKDF (reference sequence).

This clonotype was observed many times. The chain joins TRBV2 to TRBJ2-5; D uncertain. Germline V CDR1 and CDR2: SNHLY, FYNNEI. This CDR3 is built from 13 residues. Trimming left V 6 bases short and J 4 bases short, with 12 bases between. CDR3 loop: CASRLELGETQYF. DNA for the CDR3: TGTGCCAGCAGGCTAGAATTAGGAGAGACCCAGTACTTC.

This sequence joins TRBV6-1 and TRBJ1-2, with TRBD1 as a possible D gene (5 bases). Germline CDR1 and CDR2: MNHNS and SASEGT. Trimming took off 6 bases at V and 4 bases at J, with 15 bases between the two ends. The CDR3 totals 14 residues. The CDR3, as DNA: TGTGCCAGCAGAACCGGGACTACCGTCTATGGCTACACCTTC. Residues: CASRTGTTVYGYTF.

There are many counts of this clonotype. The chain joins TRBV28 to TRBJ1-2; 7 nucleotides line up with TRBD1. With V trimmed by 3 bases and J by 7 bases, 11 bases remained unmatched. This CDR3 has 15 amino acids. In germline, CDR1 is MDHEN, CDR2 SYDVKM. CDR3 in amino acids: CASSFDPEGAAGYTF. DNA of the CDR3: TGTGCCAGCAGTTTCGATCCCGAGGGGGCCGCTGGCTACACCTTC.

The rearrangement links TRBV30 to TRBJ2-4; possible D gene TRBD1, 6 bases. Per the germline V gene, CDR1 is GTSNPN and CDR2 is SVGIG (reference sequence). This CDR3 has 15 residues. Trimming took off 4 bases at V and 1 base at J, with 14 bases between the two ends. The chain's CDR3 is CAWTKGVPAKNIQYF. The DNA of the CDR3 is TGTGCCTGGACCAAGGGGGTACCGGCCAAAAACATTCAGTACTTC.

The V call is TRBV28, the J call TRBJ1-6, with TRBD1 matching 7 bases. CDR1 is MDHEN and CDR2 is SYDVKM in the germline V gene. Trimming cost V 5 bases and J 10 bases; bases outside gene matches: 5. The CDR3 is 13 amino acids. Here the CDR3 DNA reads TGTGCCAGCAGTCCGACAGGGAGGTCACCCCTCCACTTT. Translating gives CASSPTGRSPLHF.

The V call is TRBV6-2 or TRBV6-3, the J call TRBJ1-1; D unresolved. From germline, CDR1 is MNHEY and CDR2 SVGEGT. The CDR3 covers 14 residues. The V end was cut by 4 bases, the J end by 6 bases, with 15 bases between. CDR3 in amino acids: CASSLRTATAEAFF. In DNA, the CDR3 is TGTGCCAGCAGTTTAAGGACGGCGACGGCTGAAGCTTTCTTT.

The V and J genes are TRBV19 and TRBJ1-1; D gene uncertain. The V gene's germline CDR1 is LNHDA and CDR2 SQIVND (reference sequence). The CDR3 covers 13 residues. Deletions cut 4 bases from V and 7 bases from J, with 13 bases between. CDR3 coding DNA: TGTGCCAGTAGTAGGGAGATATGGGATGAAGCTTTCTTT. Translating it yields CASSREIWDEAFF.

The V and J genes are TRBV5-1 and TRBJ1-2, with TRBD1 matching 7 bases. The ends lost 4 bases at V and 2 bases at J; junction bases unmatched: 5. The CDR3 spans 14 residues. In germline, CDR1 is SGHRS, CDR2 YFSETQ. The CDR3: CASSAETGNYGYTF. The CDR3 DNA follows: TGCGCCAGCAGCGCAGAGACAGGGAACTATGGCTACACCTTC.

This clonotype was counted once. The chain combines TRBV4-1 with TRBJ1-6; D unresolved. Germline V CDR1 and CDR2: MGHRA, YSYEKL. Trimming took 2 bases from V and 7 from J, leaving 3 bases between them. The CDR3 contains 12 residues. The CDR3 coding sequence is TGCGCCAGCAGCCAAATAAATTCACCCCTCCACTTT. Protein sequence: CASSQINSPLHF.

The V gene is TRBV7-9, the J gene TRBJ1-1; D gene unclear. The length of the CDR3 is 14 residues. Germline V lookup: CDR1 SEHNR, CDR2 FQNEAQ (reference sequence). V lost 4 bases, J lost 3 bases, and 12 bases lay in between. CDR3 residues: CASSWSGEDTEAFF. The CDR3 nucleotides are TGTGCCAGCAGCTGGTCCGGGGAGGACACTGAAGCTTTCTTT.

This clonotype was recorded many times. The chain combines TRBV5-1 with TRBJ1-3, with unresolved D. V gave up 9 bases and J gave up 0 bases, with 10 bases separating them. Germline CDR1 and CDR2: SGHRS and YFSETQ. The CDR3 extends over 13 amino acids. The DNA of the CDR3 is TGCGCCACCACCACCGACTCTGGAAACACCATATATTTT. Amino acid sequence: CATTTDSGNTIYF.

The chain has TRBV4-3 and TRBJ2-7; 10 bases align to TRBD2. Germline lookup yields CDR1 LGHNA and CDR2 YSLEER. This CDR3 has 15 amino acids. With V trimmed by 3 bases and J by 1 base, 3 bases remained unmatched. The CDR3 DNA reads as TGCGCCAGCAGCCAGGTAGCGGGGGGATCCTACGAGCAGTACTTC. Translating gives CASSQVAGGSYEQYF.

This clonotype was found many times. The J gene is TRBJ2-2, the V gene TRBV7-2; 10 positions agree with TRBD2. CDR3 length: 18 residues. The V and J ends lost 2 bases and 4 bases, in that order; junction bases with no gene match: 10. The germline V gene encodes CDR1 SGHTA and CDR2 FQGNSA. This chain's CDR3 is CASSLSGIAGGSTGELFF. The CDR3 nucleotides read TGTGCCAGCAGCTTATCAGGGATAGCGGGAGGTAGCACCGGGGAGCTGTTTTTT.

This clonotype has a count of ten or more. The rearrangement uses TRBV24-1 and TRBJ1-1; TRBD1 is a possible D gene (6 bases). The CDR3 has 12 residues. The ends were cut back, 12 bases at V and 5 bases at J, with 15 bases in the middle. Germline V gives CDR1 KGHDR, CDR2 SFDVKD. CDR3 amino acids: CAPRGPGTEAFF. DNA for the CDR3: TGTGCCCCCCGGGGGCCGGGGACTGAAGCTTTCTTT.